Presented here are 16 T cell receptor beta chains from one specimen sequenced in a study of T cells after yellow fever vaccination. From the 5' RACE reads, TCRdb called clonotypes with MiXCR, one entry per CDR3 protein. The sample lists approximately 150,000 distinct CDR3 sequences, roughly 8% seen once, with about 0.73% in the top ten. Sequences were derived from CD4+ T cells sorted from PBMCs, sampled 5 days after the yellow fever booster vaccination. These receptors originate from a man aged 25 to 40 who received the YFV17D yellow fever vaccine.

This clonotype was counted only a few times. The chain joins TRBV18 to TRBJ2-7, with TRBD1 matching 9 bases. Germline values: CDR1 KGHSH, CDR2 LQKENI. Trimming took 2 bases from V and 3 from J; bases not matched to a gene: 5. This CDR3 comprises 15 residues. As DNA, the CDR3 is TGTGCCAGCTCACCAAGGACAGGGGAGATCTACGAGCAGTACTTC. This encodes CASSPRTGEIYEQYF. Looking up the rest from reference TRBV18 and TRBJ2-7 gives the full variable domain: NAGVMQNPRHLVRRRGQEARLRCSPMKGHSHVYWYRQLPEEGLKFMVYLQKENIIDESGMPKERFSAEFPKEGPSILRIQQVVRGDSAAYFCASSPRTGEIYEQYFGPGTRLTVT.

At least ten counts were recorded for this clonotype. The CDR3 reads CASSRNSNSGGELFF. CDR3 nucleotide sequence: TGCGCCAGCAGCAGAAACAGTAATTCAGGCGGGGAGCTGTTTTTT. V is TRBV10-2 and J is TRBJ2-2; no definite D call. V was trimmed by 6 bases and J by 7 bases, leaving 18 bases between them. The germline gives CDR1 WSHSY, CDR2 SAAADI. The CDR3 extends over 15 amino acids.

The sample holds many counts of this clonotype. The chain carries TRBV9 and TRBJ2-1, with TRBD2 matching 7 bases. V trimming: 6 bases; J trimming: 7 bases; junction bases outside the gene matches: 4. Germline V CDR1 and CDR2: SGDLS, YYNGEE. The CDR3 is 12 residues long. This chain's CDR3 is CASNREENEQFF. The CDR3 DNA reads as TGTGCCAGCAACCGGGAGGAAAATGAGCAGTTCTTC. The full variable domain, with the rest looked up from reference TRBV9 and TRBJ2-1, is DSGVTQTPKHLITATGQRVTLRCSPRSGDLSVYWYQQSLDQGLQFLIQYYNGEERAKGNILERFSAQQFPDLHSELNLSSLELGDSALYFCASNREENEQFFGPGTRLTVL.

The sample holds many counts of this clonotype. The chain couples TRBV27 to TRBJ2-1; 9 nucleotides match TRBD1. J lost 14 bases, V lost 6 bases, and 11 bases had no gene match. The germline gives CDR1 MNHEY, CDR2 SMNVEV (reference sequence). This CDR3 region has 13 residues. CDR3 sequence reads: CASRTKLQGAKFF. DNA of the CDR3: TGTGCCAGCAGGACAAAACTACAGGGGGCAAAGTTCTTC.

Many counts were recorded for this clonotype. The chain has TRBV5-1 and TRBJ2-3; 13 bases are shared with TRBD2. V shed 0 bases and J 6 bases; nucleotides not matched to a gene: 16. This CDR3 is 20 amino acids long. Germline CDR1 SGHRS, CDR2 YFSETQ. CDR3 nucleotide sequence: TGCGCCAGCAGCTTGGTTTACCCACTACCGGGACTAGCGGGATTCGATACGCAGTATTTT. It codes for CASSLVYPLPGLAGFDTQYF.

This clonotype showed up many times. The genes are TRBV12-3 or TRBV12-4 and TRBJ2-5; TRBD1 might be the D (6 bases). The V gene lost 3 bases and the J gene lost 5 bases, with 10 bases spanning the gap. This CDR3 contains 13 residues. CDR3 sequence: CASSFTGHETQYF. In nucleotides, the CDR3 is TGTGCCAGCAGTTTTACAGGGCATGAGACCCAGTACTTC.

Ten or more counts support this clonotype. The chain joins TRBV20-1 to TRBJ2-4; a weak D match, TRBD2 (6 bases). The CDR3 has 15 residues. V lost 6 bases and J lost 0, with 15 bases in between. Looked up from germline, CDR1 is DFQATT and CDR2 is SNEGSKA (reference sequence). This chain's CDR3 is CSARDGGVAKNIQYF. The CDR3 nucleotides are TGCAGTGCCCGGGACGGGGGAGTAGCCAAAAACATTCAGTACTTC.

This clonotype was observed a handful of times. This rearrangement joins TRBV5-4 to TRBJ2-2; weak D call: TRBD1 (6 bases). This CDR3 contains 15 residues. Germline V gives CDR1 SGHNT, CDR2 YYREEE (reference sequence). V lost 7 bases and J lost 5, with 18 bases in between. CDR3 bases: TGTGCCAGCGCCCCCCCCGGGACAACTACCGGGGAGCTGTTTTTT. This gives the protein CASAPPGTTTGELFF.

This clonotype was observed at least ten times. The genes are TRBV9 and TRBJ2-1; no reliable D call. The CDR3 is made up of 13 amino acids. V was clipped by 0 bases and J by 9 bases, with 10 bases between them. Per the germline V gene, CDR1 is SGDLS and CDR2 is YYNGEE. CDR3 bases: TGTGCCAGCAGCGTAGGAGTGGAACTTGAGCAGTTCTTC. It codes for CASSVGVELEQFF.

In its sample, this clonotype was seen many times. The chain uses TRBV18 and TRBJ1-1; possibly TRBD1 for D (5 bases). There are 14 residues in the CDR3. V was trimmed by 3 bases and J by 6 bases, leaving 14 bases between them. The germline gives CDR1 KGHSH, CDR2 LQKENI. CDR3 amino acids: CASSPGGTRPEAFF. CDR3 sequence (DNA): TGTGCCAGCTCACCGGGGGGGACGAGGCCTGAAGCTTTCTTT.

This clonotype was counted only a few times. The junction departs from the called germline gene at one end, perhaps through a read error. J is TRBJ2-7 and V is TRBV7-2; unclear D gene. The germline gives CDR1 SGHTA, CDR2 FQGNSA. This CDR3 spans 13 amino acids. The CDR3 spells CASRLAASHEQYF. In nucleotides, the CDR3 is TGTGCCAGCAGATTAGCCGCTAGTCACGAGCAGTACTTC. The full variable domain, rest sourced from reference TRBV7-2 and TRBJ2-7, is GAGVSQSPSNKVTEKGKDVELRCDPISGHTALYWYRQSLGQGLEFLIYFQGNSAPDKSGLPSDRFSAERTGGSVSTLTIQRTQQEDSAVYLCASRLAASHEQYFGPGTRLTVT.

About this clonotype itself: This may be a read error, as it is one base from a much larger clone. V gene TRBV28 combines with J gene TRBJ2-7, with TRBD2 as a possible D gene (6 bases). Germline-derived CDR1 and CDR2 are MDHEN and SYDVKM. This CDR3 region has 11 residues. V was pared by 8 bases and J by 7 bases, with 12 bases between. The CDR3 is CASRSGREQYF. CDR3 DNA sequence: TGTGCCAGCCGCAGCGGGCGGGAGCAGTACTTC.

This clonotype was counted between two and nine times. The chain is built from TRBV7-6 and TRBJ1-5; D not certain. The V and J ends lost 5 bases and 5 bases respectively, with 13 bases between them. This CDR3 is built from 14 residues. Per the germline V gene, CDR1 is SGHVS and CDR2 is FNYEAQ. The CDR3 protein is CASSLDGYYQPQHF. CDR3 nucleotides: TGTGCCAGCAGCCTAGACGGTTACTATCAGCCCCAGCATTTT.

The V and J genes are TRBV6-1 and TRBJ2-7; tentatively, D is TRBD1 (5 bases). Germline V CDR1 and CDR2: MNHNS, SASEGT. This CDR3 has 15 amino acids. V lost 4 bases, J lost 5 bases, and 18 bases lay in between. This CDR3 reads CASSAPGFQGHEQYF. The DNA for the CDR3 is TGTGCCAGCAGTGCTCCCGGATTTCAGGGCCACGAGCAGTACTTC.

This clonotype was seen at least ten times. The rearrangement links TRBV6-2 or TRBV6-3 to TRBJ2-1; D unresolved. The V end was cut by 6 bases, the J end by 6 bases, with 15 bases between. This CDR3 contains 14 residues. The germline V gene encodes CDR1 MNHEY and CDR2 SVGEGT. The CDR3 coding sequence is TGTGCCAGCAGAGTACTGAGGACGCCCAATGAGCAGTTCTTC. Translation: CASRVLRTPNEQFF.

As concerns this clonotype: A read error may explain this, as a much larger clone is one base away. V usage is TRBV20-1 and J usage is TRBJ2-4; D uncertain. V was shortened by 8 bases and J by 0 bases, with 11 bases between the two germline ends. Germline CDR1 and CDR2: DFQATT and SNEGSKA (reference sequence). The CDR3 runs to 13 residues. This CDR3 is CSPLILAKNIQYF. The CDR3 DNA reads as TGCAGTCCTTTAATACTAGCCAAAAACATTCAGTACTTC.